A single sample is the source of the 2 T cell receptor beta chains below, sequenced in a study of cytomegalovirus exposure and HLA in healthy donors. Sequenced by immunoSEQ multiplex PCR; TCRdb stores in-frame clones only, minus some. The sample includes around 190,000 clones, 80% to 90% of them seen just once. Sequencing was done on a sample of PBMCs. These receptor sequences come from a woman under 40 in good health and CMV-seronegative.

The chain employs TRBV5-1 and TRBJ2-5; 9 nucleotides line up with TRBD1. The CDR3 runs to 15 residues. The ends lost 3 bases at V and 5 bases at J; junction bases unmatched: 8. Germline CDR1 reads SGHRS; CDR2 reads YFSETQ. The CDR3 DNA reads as TGCGCCAGCAGCTACCAAACAGGGGGCGAGGAGACCCAGTACTTC. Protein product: CASSYQTGGEETQYF. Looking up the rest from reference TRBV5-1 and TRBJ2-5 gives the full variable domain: KAGVTQTPRYLIKTRGQQVTLSCSPISGHRSVSWYQQTPGQGLQFLFEYFSETQRNKGNFPGRFSGRQFSNSRSEMNVSTLELGDSALYLCASSYQTGGEETQYFGPGTRLLVL.

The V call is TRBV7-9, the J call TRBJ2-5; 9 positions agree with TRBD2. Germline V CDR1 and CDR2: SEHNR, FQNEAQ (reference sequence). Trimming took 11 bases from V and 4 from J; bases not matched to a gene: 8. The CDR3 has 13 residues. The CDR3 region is CAGTSRGGETQYF. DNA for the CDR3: TGTGCCGGGACTAGCCGGGGAGGAGAGACCCAGTACTTC. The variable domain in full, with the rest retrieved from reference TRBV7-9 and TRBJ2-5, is DTGVSQNPRHKITKRGQNVTFRCDPISEHNRLYWYRQTLGQGPEFLTYFQNEAQLEKSRLLSDRFSAERPKGSFSTLEIQRTEQGDSAMYLCAGTSRGGETQYFGPGTRLLVL.